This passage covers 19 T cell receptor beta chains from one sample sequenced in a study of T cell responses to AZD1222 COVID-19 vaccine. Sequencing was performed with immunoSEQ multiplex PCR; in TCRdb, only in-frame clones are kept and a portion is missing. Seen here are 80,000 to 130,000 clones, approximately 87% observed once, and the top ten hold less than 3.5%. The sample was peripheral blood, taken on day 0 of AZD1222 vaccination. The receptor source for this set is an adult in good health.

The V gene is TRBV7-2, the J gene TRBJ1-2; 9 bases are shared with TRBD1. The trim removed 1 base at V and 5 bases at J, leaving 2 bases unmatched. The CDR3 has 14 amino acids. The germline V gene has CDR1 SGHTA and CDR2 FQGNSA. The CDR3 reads CASSLGTGEYGYTF. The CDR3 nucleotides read TGTGCCAGCAGCTTAGGGACAGGGGAATATGGCTACACCTTC.

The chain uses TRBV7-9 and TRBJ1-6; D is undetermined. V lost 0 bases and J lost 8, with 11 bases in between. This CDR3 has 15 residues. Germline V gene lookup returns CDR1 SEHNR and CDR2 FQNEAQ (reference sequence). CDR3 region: CASSLALGSDSPLHF. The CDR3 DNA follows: TGTGCCAGCAGCTTAGCCCTCGGCAGTGATTCACCCCTCCACTTT.

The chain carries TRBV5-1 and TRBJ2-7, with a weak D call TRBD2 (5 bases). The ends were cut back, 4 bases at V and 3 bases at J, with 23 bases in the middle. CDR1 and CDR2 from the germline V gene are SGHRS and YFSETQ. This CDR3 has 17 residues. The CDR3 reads CASSQVVGALRGYEQYF. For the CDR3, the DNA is TGCGCCAGCAGCCAGGTCGTGGGAGCCCTTCGAGGCTACGAGCAGTACTTC.

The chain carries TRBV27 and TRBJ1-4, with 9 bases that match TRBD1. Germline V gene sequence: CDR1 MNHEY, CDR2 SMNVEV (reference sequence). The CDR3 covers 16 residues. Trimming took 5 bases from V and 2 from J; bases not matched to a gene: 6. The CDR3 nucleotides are TGTGCCAGCAGTAAAACAGGGGGCGGGACTAATGAAAAACTGTTTTTT. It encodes CASSKTGGGTNEKLFF.

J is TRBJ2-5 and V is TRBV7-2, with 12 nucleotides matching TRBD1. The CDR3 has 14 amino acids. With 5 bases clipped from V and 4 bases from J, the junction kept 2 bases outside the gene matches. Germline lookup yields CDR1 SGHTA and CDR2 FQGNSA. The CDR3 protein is CASSRDRGRETQYF. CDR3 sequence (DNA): TGTGCCAGCAGCCGGGACAGGGGGCGAGAGACCCAGTACTTC.

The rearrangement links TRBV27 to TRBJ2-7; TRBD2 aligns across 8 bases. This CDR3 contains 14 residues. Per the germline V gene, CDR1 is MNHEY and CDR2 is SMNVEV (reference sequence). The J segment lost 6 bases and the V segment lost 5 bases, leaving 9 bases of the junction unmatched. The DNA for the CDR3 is TGTGCCAGCAGTCCTCGGGGGGGCCGACTCGAGCAGTACTTC. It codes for CASSPRGGRLEQYF.

This chain's CDR3 is CSAQQSGPGRVNEKLFF. CDR3 sequence (DNA): TGCAGCGCCCAACAATCGGGACCGGGACGGGTTAATGAAAAACTGTTTTTT. The chain recombines TRBV29-1 with TRBJ1-4; TRBD1 might be the D (5 bases). There are 17 residues in the CDR3. Trimming took off 7 bases at V and 4 bases at J, with 25 bases between the two ends. Germline V CDR1 and CDR2: SQVTM, ANQGSEA.

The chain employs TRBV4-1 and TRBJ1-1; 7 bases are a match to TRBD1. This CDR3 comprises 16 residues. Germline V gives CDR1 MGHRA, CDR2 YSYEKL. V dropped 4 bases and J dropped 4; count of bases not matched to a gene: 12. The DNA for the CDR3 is TGCGCCAGCAGCCCGGAGGGGGCCGGAGTCGGCACTGAAGCTTTCTTT. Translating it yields CASSPEGAGVGTEAFF.

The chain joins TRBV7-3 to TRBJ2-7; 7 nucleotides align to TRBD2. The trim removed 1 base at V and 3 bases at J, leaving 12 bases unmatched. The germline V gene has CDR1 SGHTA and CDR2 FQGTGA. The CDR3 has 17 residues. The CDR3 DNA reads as TGTGCCAGCAGCTTAAGCGGGGGAGCAGGGAAGGACTACGAGCAGTACTTC. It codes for CASSLSGGAGKDYEQYF.

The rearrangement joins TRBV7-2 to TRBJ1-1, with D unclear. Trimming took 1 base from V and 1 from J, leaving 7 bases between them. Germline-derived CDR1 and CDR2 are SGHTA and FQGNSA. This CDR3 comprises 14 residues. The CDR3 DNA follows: TGTGCCAGCAGCTTAGATCCAGGGAACACTGAAGCTTTCTTT. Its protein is CASSLDPGNTEAFF.

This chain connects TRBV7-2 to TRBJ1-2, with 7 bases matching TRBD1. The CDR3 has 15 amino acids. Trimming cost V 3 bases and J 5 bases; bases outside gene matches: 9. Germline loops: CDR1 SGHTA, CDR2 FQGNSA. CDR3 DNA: TGTGCCAGCAGCTTGGCTGGGACAGAGGTTTATGGCTACACCTTC. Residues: CASSLAGTEVYGYTF.

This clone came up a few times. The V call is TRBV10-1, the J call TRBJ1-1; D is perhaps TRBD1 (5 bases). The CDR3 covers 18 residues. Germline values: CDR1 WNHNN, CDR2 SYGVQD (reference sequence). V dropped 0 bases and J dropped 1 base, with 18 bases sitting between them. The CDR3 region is CASSESTSGTEENTEAFF. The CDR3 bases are TGCGCCAGCAGTGAGTCGACCTCAGGGACGGAGGAGAACACTGAAGCTTTCTTT.

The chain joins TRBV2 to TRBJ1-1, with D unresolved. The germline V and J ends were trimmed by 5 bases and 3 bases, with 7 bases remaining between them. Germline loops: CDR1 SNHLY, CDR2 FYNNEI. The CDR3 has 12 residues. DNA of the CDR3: TGTGCCAGCAGTACTGGATACACTGAAGCTTTCTTT. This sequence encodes CASSTGYTEAFF.

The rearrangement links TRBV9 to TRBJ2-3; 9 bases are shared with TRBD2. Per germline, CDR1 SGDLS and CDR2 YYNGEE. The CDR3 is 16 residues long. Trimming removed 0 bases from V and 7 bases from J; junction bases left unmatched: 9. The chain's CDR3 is CASSVGERGAVYTQYF. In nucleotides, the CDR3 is TGTGCCAGCAGCGTAGGAGAGCGGGGGGCGGTATATACGCAGTATTTT.

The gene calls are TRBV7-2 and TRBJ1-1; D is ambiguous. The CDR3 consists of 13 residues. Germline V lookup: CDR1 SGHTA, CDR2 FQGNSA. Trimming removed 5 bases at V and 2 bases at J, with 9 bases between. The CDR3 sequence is CASSQQRNTEAFF. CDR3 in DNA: TGTGCCAGCAGCCAACAGCGAAACACTGAAGCTTTCTTT.

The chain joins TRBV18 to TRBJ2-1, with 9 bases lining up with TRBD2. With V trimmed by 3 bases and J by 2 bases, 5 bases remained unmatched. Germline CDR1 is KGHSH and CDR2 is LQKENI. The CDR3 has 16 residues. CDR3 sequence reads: CASSPGLAGTYNEQFF. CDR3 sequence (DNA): TGTGCCAGCTCACCTGGTCTAGCGGGGACCTACAATGAGCAGTTCTTC.

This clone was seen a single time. The CDR3 nucleotides are TGTGCCAGCAATAGACAGGACTCCTACGAGCAGTACTTC. Residues: CASNRQDSYEQYF. This rearrangement joins TRBV6-6 to TRBJ2-7, with D maybe TRBD1 (6 bases). The CDR3 covers 13 residues. V shed 7 bases and J shed 0 bases, with 10 bases lying between them. Germline V gene sequence: CDR1 MNHNY, CDR2 SVGAGI (reference sequence).

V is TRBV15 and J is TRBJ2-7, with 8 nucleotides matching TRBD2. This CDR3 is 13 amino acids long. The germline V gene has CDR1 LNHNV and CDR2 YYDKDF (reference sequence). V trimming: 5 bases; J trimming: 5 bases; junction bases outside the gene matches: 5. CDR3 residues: CATSSGGRNEQYF. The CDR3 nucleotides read TGTGCCACCAGCTCGGGGGGGAGGAACGAGCAGTACTTC. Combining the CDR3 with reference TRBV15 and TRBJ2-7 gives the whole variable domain DAMVIQNPRYQVTQFGKPVTLSCSQTLNHNVMYWYQQKSSQAPKLLFHYYDKDFNNEADTPDNFQSRRPNTSFCFLDIRSPGLGDTAMYLCATSSGGRNEQYFGPGTRLTVT.

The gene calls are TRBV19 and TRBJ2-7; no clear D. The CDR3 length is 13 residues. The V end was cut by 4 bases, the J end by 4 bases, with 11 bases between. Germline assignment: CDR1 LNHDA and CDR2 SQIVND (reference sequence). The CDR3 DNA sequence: TGTGCCAGTAGTAACCCCCCTGCGTACGAGCAGTACTTC. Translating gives CASSNPPAYEQYF.